This TCR beta chain was identified during a study of T cell repertoires in cytomegalovirus infection. Study details: Matching HLA type and CMV infection were both indicated by public TCR beta signatures.

Findings of the study overall: In two of eight donors, the top clonotype was HLA-C-restricted CMV-specific.

This clonotype showed up just a few times. The antigen is not known. V gave up 0 bases and J gave up 2 bases, with 18 bases separating them. CDR1 and CDR2 from the germline V gene are SGHDT and YYEEEE. The length of the CDR3 is 18 residues. TCRdb re-called the reads with MiXCR, one entry per CDR3 protein. The sample lists fewer than 550,000 distinct CDR3 sequences, more than 15% seen once, with roughly a quarter in the top ten. The specimen was CD8+ T cells from PBMCs. The chain couples TRBV5-6 to TRBJ2-1, with D perhaps matching TRBD2 (7 bases). The clonotype was recovered from a human donor in good health (CMV status not recorded). Some clones in this sample may be carry-over from other donors' samples. CDR3 sequence reads: CASSLGQGFSGPYNEQFF. CDR3 DNA: TGTGCCAGCAGCTTGGGTCAGGGGTTTAGCGGGCCCTACAATGAGCAGTTCTTC. Looking up the rest from reference TRBV5-6 and TRBJ2-1 gives the full variable domain: DAGVTQSPTHLIKTRGQQVTLRCSPKSGHDTVSWYQQALGQGPQFIFQYYEEEERQRGNFPDRFSGHQFPNYSSELNVNALLLGDSALYLCASSLGQGFSGPYNEQFFGPGTRLTVL.